Below are 30 T cell receptor beta chains sequenced from a single sample in a study of cytomegalovirus exposure and HLA in healthy donors. The PCR had 60 Vbeta and 13 Jbeta primers. Sequencing used immunoSEQ multiplex PCR; TCRdb keeps in-frame clones, though not all of them. The profile shows 110,000 to 150,000 clones, approximately 80% of them singletons. Material for sequencing was PBMCs. These receptor sequences come from a woman younger than 30 in good health and CMV-seropositive.

This chain links TRBV2 with TRBJ2-1, with 7 bases that match TRBD1. V lost 6 bases to trimming and J lost 6 bases; unmatched junction nucleotides: 11. The CDR3 contains 15 residues. Germline V lookup: CDR1 SNHLY, CDR2 FYNNEI. The CDR3 protein is CASRLDRSFVNEQFF. The DNA of the CDR3 is TGTGCCAGCAGGTTGGACAGGTCGTTTGTCAATGAGCAGTTCTTC.

As regards this clone: The same CDR3 can be traced to other DNA sequences in this sample. This chain joins TRBV6-5 and TRBJ2-7; 11 bases align to TRBD1. Unmatched junction bases numbered 6, after V lost 6 bases and J lost 5 bases. The germline V gene has CDR1 MNHEY and CDR2 SVGAGI. The CDR3 has 14 residues. The CDR3 nucleotides are TGTGCCAGCAGGTGGGACAGGGGGAGGGACGAGCAGTACTTC. It encodes CASRWDRGRDEQYF.

To note about this clone: One end of the junction does not line up with germline, which may come from a read error. The chain links TRBV5-4 to TRBJ2-7; TRBD2 agrees at 14 bases. Per the germline V gene, CDR1 is SGHNT and CDR2 is YYREEE (reference sequence). The CDR3 has 17 amino acids. The DNA for the CDR3 is TGCGCCAGCAGCGTGACTAGCGGGGGGGAGGGAATCGACGAGCAGTACTTC. It codes for CASSVTSGGEGIDEQYF. Together with reference TRBV5-4 and TRBJ2-7, the CDR3 gives the full variable domain: ETGVTQSPTHLIKTRGQQVTLRCSSQSGHNTVSWYQQALGQGPQFIFQYYREEENGRGNFPPRFSGLQFPNYSSELNVNALELDDSALYLCASSVTSGGEGIDEQYFGPGTRLTVT.

Note on this clone: Mismatch with germline at one junction end may stem from a read error. The genes are TRBV4-1 and TRBJ2-2; a weak D match, TRBD1 (5 bases). Germline assignment: CDR1 MGHRA and CDR2 YSYEKL. There are 16 residues in the CDR3. The CDR3, as DNA: TGCGCCAGCAGCCATGCCCAGTCAGGGAACGCCGGGGAGCTGTTTTTT. This encodes CASSHAQSGNAGELFF.

This rearrangement joins TRBV23-1 to TRBJ1-4; weak D call: TRBD1 (6 bases). TRBV23-1 is an open reading frame, and its role is uncertain. Deletions cut 0 bases from V and 7 bases from J, with 12 bases between. CDR3 length equals 15 residues. The CDR3 loop reads CASSQSSGECEKLFF. The DNA of the CDR3 is TGCGCCAGCAGTCAATCATCAGGGGAATGTGAAAAACTGTTTTTT.

The V call is TRBV7-2, the J call TRBJ2-1; TRBD2 is a possible D gene (7 bases). Between the trimmed V and J ends, which lost 0 bases and 9 bases, there was a span of 12 bases. This CDR3 contains 14 residues. Germline assignment: CDR1 SGHTA and CDR2 FQGNSA. This CDR3 reads CASSLAAGAGEQFF. The CDR3 nucleotides read TGTGCCAGCAGCTTAGCTGCGGGGGCGGGTGAGCAGTTCTTC.

The V gene is TRBV11-3, the J gene TRBJ2-2; the D gene is possibly TRBD2 (6 bases). CDR3 size: 16 residues. Germline V CDR1 and CDR2: SGHNT, YENEEA. V was pared by 8 bases and J by 5 bases, with 21 bases between. Written as DNA, the CDR3 is TGTGCCAGCGGCCTGGAGGTGTTGGGGGGAACCGGGGAGCTGTTTTTT. Protein sequence: CASGLEVLGGTGELFF. Filled out from reference TRBV11-3 and TRBJ2-2, the complete variable domain reads EAGVVQSPRYKIIEKKQPVAFWCNPISGHNTLYWYLQNLGQGPELLIRYENEEAVDDSQLPKDRFSAERLKGVDSTLKIQPAELGDSAVYLCASGLEVLGGTGELFFGEGSRLTVL.

This chain uses TRBV7-2 with TRBJ2-7; TRBD2 might be the D (5 bases). The length of the CDR3 is 13 residues. Trimming stripped 5 bases from V and 2 bases from J, with 10 bases between. Germline lookup yields CDR1 SGHTA and CDR2 FQGNSA. The CDR3 DNA follows: TGTGCCAGCAGCCGCACCGGGACCTACGAGCAGTACTTC. It encodes CASSRTGTYEQYF.

The chain uses TRBV4-1 and TRBJ2-7; tentative D call: TRBD2 (5 bases). The CDR3 extends over 13 amino acids. V dropped 2 bases and J dropped 4 bases, with 9 bases sitting between them. Germline V gene lookup returns CDR1 MGHRA and CDR2 YSYEKL. The CDR3 nucleotides read TGCGCCAGCAGCCAACAGGAGGCGTACGAGCAGTACTTC. Translation gives CASSQQEAYEQYF.

V gene TRBV7-2 combines with J gene TRBJ1-1; TRBD1 matches at 8 bases. In germline, CDR1 is SGHTA, CDR2 FQGNSA. Trimming took 1 base from V and 7 from J; bases not matched to a gene: 2. CDR3 size: 13 residues. Written as DNA, the CDR3 is TGTGCCAGCAGCTTAGGACAGGGGTTTGAAGCTTTCTTT. It specifies CASSLGQGFEAFF.

Concerning this clone: Mismatch with germline at one junction end may stem from a read error. The genes are TRBV7-9 and TRBJ2-7; 9 positions match TRBD1. From germline, CDR1 is SEHNR and CDR2 FQNEAQ (reference sequence). CDR3 length: 16 residues. Here the CDR3 reads CSSSLRVGQGFNEQYF. In DNA, the CDR3 is TGTTCCAGCAGCTTAAGGGTTGGACAGGGGTTCAACGAGCAGTACTTC.

This chain connects TRBV10-2 to TRBJ2-4; D is perhaps TRBD1 (5 bases). The CDR3 is made up of 14 amino acids. The germline V gene encodes CDR1 WSHSY and CDR2 SAAADI. Trimming shortened V by 5 bases and J by 9 bases, and 17 bases separated the two germline ends. CDR3 nucleotides: TGCGCCAGCAGTACCCCAGGGTTTTTAACCATTCAGTACTTC. Protein sequence: CASSTPGFLTIQYF.

V gene TRBV28 combines with J gene TRBJ1-5, with D possibly TRBD1 on 5 matching bases. The CDR3 has 15 residues. The V gene lost 8 bases and the J gene lost 0 bases, with 14 bases spanning the gap. In germline, CDR1 is MDHEN, CDR2 SYDVKM. This CDR3 is CASLWTFYSNQPQHF. The CDR3 DNA sequence: TGTGCCAGCCTTTGGACATTCTATAGCAATCAGCCCCAGCATTTT.

The chain carries TRBV5-1 and TRBJ2-1, with TRBD2 matching 12 bases. CDR1 is SGHRS, CDR2 YFSETQ, per germline. The V and J ends lost 2 bases and 5 bases, in that order; junction bases with no gene match: 2. This CDR3 comprises 15 residues. CDR3 residues: CASSFGLAGNNEQFF. The CDR3 nucleotides read TGCGCCAGCAGCTTTGGACTAGCGGGGAACAATGAGCAGTTCTTC.

The rearrangement joins TRBV6-1 to TRBJ1-1, with TRBD1 as a possible D gene (6 bases). In germline, CDR1 is MNHNS, CDR2 SASEGT. V was trimmed by 6 bases and J by 6 bases, leaving 20 bases between them. The CDR3 length is 15 residues. The CDR3 here is CASSAQTGGRAEAFF. The CDR3 DNA sequence: TGTGCCAGCAGCGCCCAGACAGGTGGGAGGGCTGAAGCTTTCTTT.

This chain connects TRBV27 to TRBJ1-6; no reliable D call. CDR3 length: 12 residues. V lost 3 bases and J 9 bases, leaving 6 bases between the germline ends. Germline lookup yields CDR1 MNHEY and CDR2 SMNVEV (reference sequence). The CDR3 reads CASSFSGSPLHF. CDR3 nucleotides: TGTGCCAGCAGTTTTAGCGGTTCACCCCTCCACTTT.

The chain employs TRBV4-1 and TRBJ2-1, with 10 bases aligning to TRBD1. This CDR3 contains 15 residues. Germline values: CDR1 MGHRA, CDR2 YSYEKL. Trimming at V came to 0 bases and at J to 5 bases, leaving 1 base not matched to a gene. The CDR3: CASSQEGQGDNEQFF. CDR3 bases: TGCGCCAGCAGCCAAGAAGGACAGGGGGACAATGAGCAGTTCTTC.

This chain uses TRBV10-3 with TRBJ1-1; 9 bases fit TRBD1. In germline, CDR1 is ENHRY, CDR2 SYGVKD. V shed 6 bases, J shed 4 bases, and the junction held 3 bases outside the gene matches. CDR3 length equals 13 residues. The CDR3 DNA follows: TGTGCCATCAGAGGGACAGGGACCACTGAAGCTTTCTTT. As protein: CAIRGTGTTEAFF.

V and J are TRBV2 and TRBJ1-5; a weak D match, TRBD1 (5 bases). CDR1 is SNHLY and CDR2 is FYNNEI in the germline V gene. V gave up 5 bases and J gave up 4 bases, with 12 bases separating them. CDR3 length: 14 residues. The CDR3 is CASSPGQGNQPQHF. The CDR3 DNA sequence: TGTGCCAGCAGTCCTGGACAAGGGAATCAGCCCCAGCATTTT.

The CDR3 is CAWNGGGTGGPLHF. DNA of the CDR3: TGTGCCTGGAACGGGGGTGGGACCGGAGGACCCCTCCACTTT. V is TRBV30 and J is TRBJ1-6, with D possibly matching TRBD1 (5 bases). Germline CDR1 reads GTSNPN; CDR2 reads SVGIG (reference sequence). V lost 4 bases, J lost 12 bases, and 19 bases lay in between. The length of the CDR3 is 14 residues.

This clone was detected only once. This chain connects TRBV5-7 to TRBJ1-5, with 9 positions matching TRBD1. TRBV5-7 counts as an open reading frame of uncertain function. The junction had 2 bases not matched to a gene; V was cut back by 4 bases and J by 0 bases. This CDR3 region has 15 residues. CDR3 protein: CASSRTGASNQPQHF. The CDR3 DNA is TGTGCCAGCAGCAGGACAGGGGCTAGCAATCAGCCCCAGCATTTT.

The chain combines TRBV11-2 with TRBJ1-3, with a weak D call TRBD1 (6 bases). This CDR3 has 15 residues. The germline V gene has CDR1 SGHAT and CDR2 FQNNGV. V gave up 3 bases and J gave up 4 bases, with 13 bases separating them. This chain's CDR3 is CASSFSPGAGNTIYF. The DNA for the CDR3 is TGTGCCAGCAGCTTCTCGCCAGGGGCCGGAAACACCATATATTTT.

Comment on this clone: The sample holds other DNA sequences that translate to the same CDR3. This sequence joins TRBV19 and TRBJ1-1, with D possibly TRBD1 on 6 matching bases. Deletions cut 7 bases from V and 1 base from J, with 13 bases between. From germline, CDR1 is LNHDA and CDR2 SQIVND (reference sequence). This CDR3 contains 14 residues. In nucleotides, the CDR3 is TGTGCCAGTACCCTGGACAGTGGGAACACTGAAGCTTTCTTT. The encoded protein is CASTLDSGNTEAFF.

Worth noting for this clone: A read error may account for a junction end that differs from germline. The V call is TRBV6-4, the J call TRBJ2-4, with D possibly matching TRBD1 (6 bases). The CDR3 is made up of 16 amino acids. Germline assignment: CDR1 MRHNA and CDR2 SNTAGT. Here the CDR3 reads CASSDTPQGTKNIQCF. The CDR3 DNA follows: TGTGCCAGCAGTGACACCCCACAGGGCACCAAAAACATTCAGTGCTTC.

This chain joins TRBV6-6 and TRBJ2-5; a possible D gene is TRBD1 (5 bases). This CDR3 region has 16 residues. Germline CDR1 MNHNY, CDR2 SVGAGI (reference sequence). V lost 2 bases, J lost 3 bases, and 16 bases lay in between. The CDR3, as DNA: TGTGCCAGCAGTTACCCAGACAGAACCCTGAAAGAGACCCAGTACTTC. This gives the protein CASSYPDRTLKETQYF.

This chain links TRBV5-1 with TRBJ1-6; possibly TRBD1 for D (5 bases). The CDR3 loop spans 16 amino acids. The germline V and J ends were trimmed by 0 bases and 5 bases, with 12 bases remaining between them. The germline CDR1 and CDR2 sequences are SGHRS and YFSETQ. For the CDR3, the DNA is TGCGCCAGCAGCTTGGGTGGGGCTTGGGATAATTCACCCCTCCACTTT. Protein product: CASSLGGAWDNSPLHF.

V usage is TRBV6-5 and J usage is TRBJ1-2, with a tentative D call TRBD1 (5 bases). CDR3 length: 13 amino acids. CDR1 is MNHEY, CDR2 SVGAGI, per germline. Trimming took 4 bases from V and 8 from J, leaving 14 bases between them. For the CDR3, the DNA is TGTGCCAGCAGTTCAAGGGGTCTTGGCGGCTACACCTTC. This translates into CASSSRGLGGYTF.

The chain links TRBV7-2 to TRBJ1-2; D might be TRBD1 (6 bases). Trimming pared 1 base from V and 5 bases from J, leaving 20 bases between. CDR1 and CDR2 from the germline V gene are SGHTA and FQGNSA. This CDR3 contains 17 residues. CDR3 region: CASSLVRGDKRGYGYTF. CDR3 coding DNA: TGTGCCAGCAGCTTAGTGCGGGGGGACAAGCGCGGGTATGGCTACACCTTC.

The chain joins TRBV18 to TRBJ1-2, with 10 bases fitting TRBD1. The CDR3 extends over 14 amino acids. Looked up from germline, CDR1 is KGHSH and CDR2 is LQKENI. V was clipped by 3 bases and J by 4 bases; unmatched bases: 2. The CDR3 DNA is TGTGCCAGCTCACCCGGACAGGGGGTCTATGGCTACACCTTC. Amino acids: CASSPGQGVYGYTF.

This clone came up once. This rearrangement joins TRBV7-9 to TRBJ2-1, with D perhaps matching TRBD1 (6 bases). V was shortened by 11 bases and J by 9 bases, with 8 bases between the two germline ends. The V gene's germline CDR1 is SEHNR and CDR2 FQNEAQ (reference sequence). The CDR3 is 9 residues long. CDR3 region: CAAGAEQFF. CDR3 DNA sequence: TGTGCCGCAGGGGCTGAGCAGTTCTTC.